These T cell receptor beta chains were read from a single sample in a study of blood T cell repertoires in COVID-19. Using immunoSEQ multiplex PCR, the repertoire was profiled, and TCRdb retains in-frame clones only, with some absent. The sample gives 250,000 or so clones, about 89% of which show up once; roughly 10% is in the top ten. The sequencing sample was made of PBMCs or T cells enriched from blood (not recorded which). These receptors originate from a man between 40 and 49 years old who had recovered from COVID-19. Both conserved end residues are part of each CDR3. Each record gives: V gene, J gene, clone size, CDR3 length, D gene, CDR3 protein. D genes are given only for firm matches. Where a row states a size, it is once, few, many or the class of an expanded clone; other rows omit it.

v_call: TRBV9
j_call: TRBJ1-4
clone_size: .
cdr3_length: 16
d_call: .
cdr3_aa: CASSVGEEGANEKLFF

v_call: TRBV6-5
j_call: TRBJ2-7
clone_size: .
cdr3_length: 13
d_call: .
cdr3_aa: CASSSGGYYEQYF

v_call: TRBV28
j_call: TRBJ2-1
clone_size: .
cdr3_length: 15
d_call: TRBD2
cdr3_aa: CASSLFGGSYNEQFF

v_call: TRBV6-6
j_call: TRBJ2-7
clone_size: .
cdr3_length: 15
d_call: TRBD2
cdr3_aa: CASSGRTSATYEQYF

v_call: TRBV5-4
j_call: TRBJ2-1
clone_size: .
cdr3_length: 15
d_call: .
cdr3_aa: CASSRKGGQGNEQFF

v_call: TRBV30
j_call: TRBJ1-5
clone_size: .
cdr3_length: 13
d_call: TRBD1
cdr3_aa: CAWSTGANQPQHF

v_call: TRBV9
j_call: TRBJ2-7
clone_size: .
cdr3_length: 13
d_call: .
cdr3_aa: CASSGLQGYEQYF

v_call: TRBV9
j_call: TRBJ1-3
clone_size: .
cdr3_length: 17
d_call: .
cdr3_aa: CASSRVLGGSSGNTIYF

v_call: TRBV3-1/TRBV3-2
j_call: TRBJ1-6
clone_size: .
cdr3_length: 17
d_call: TRBD1
cdr3_aa: CASSRGPSGTGNSPLHF

v_call: TRBV30
j_call: TRBJ2-7
clone_size: .
cdr3_length: 14
d_call: .
cdr3_aa: CAWNQGGGSYEQYF

v_call: TRBV28
j_call: TRBJ1-1
clone_size: .
cdr3_length: 14
d_call: .
cdr3_aa: CASSFPRQNTEAFF

v_call: TRBV7-8
j_call: TRBJ2-7
clone_size: once
cdr3_length: 19
d_call: TRBD2
cdr3_aa: CASSLAKTSGGAVLNEQYF

v_call: TRBV7-2
j_call: TRBJ1-5
clone_size: .
cdr3_length: 14
d_call: .
cdr3_aa: CASSLAQGNQPQHF

v_call: TRBV2
j_call: TRBJ2-7
clone_size: .
cdr3_length: 16
d_call: TRBD2
cdr3_aa: CASSEIAGALSYEQYF

v_call: TRBV5-6
j_call: TRBJ1-6
clone_size: .
cdr3_length: 15
d_call: TRBD1
cdr3_aa: CASSYGTGDNSPLHF

v_call: TRBV29-1
j_call: TRBJ1-1
clone_size: once
cdr3_length: 13
d_call: TRBD1
cdr3_aa: CSVGQGEDTEAFF

v_call: TRBV9
j_call: TRBJ1-3
clone_size: .
cdr3_length: 16
d_call: TRBD1
cdr3_aa: CASSVSGTASGNTIYF

v_call: TRBV28
j_call: TRBJ2-5
clone_size: .
cdr3_length: 15
d_call: TRBD2
cdr3_aa: CASSLGLAGVETQYF

v_call: TRBV7-2
j_call: TRBJ1-3
clone_size: once
cdr3_length: 15
d_call: .
cdr3_aa: CASSLGGGSGNTIYF

v_call: TRBV27
j_call: TRBJ2-1
clone_size: .
cdr3_length: 18
d_call: TRBD2
cdr3_aa: CASSFHQLAGGPRNEQFF

v_call: TRBV27
j_call: TRBJ2-7
clone_size: .
cdr3_length: 15
d_call: TRBD1
cdr3_aa: CASSLTPGGEYEQYF

v_call: TRBV6-2/TRBV6-3
j_call: TRBJ1-5
clone_size: few
cdr3_length: 15
d_call: .
cdr3_aa: CASSYFDRSNQPQHF

v_call: TRBV14
j_call: TRBJ2-7
clone_size: .
cdr3_length: 16
d_call: .
cdr3_aa: CASSQVRRGWSYEQYF

v_call: TRBV19
j_call: TRBJ2-3
clone_size: .
cdr3_length: 12
d_call: .
cdr3_aa: CASTSLGGTQYF

v_call: TRBV28
j_call: TRBJ2-1
clone_size: once
cdr3_length: 16
d_call: TRBD2
cdr3_aa: CASSLSASGSPYEQFF

v_call: TRBV9
j_call: TRBJ2-3
clone_size: .
cdr3_length: 16
d_call: TRBD2
cdr3_aa: CASSAVAGGPTDTQYF

v_call: TRBV15
j_call: TRBJ2-2
clone_size: .
cdr3_length: 15
d_call: TRBD1
cdr3_aa: CATSDRDRYTGELFF

v_call: TRBV3-1/TRBV3-2
j_call: TRBJ1-4
clone_size: .
cdr3_length: 14
d_call: TRBD1
cdr3_aa: CASSQRQGGEKLFF

v_call: TRBV18
j_call: TRBJ1-1
clone_size: .
cdr3_length: 13
d_call: TRBD1
cdr3_aa: CASSRTGGTEAFF

v_call: TRBV5-1
j_call: TRBJ1-1
clone_size: .
cdr3_length: 13
d_call: .
cdr3_aa: CASSLTLNTEAFF

v_call: TRBV6-1
j_call: TRBJ2-7
clone_size: few
cdr3_length: 14
d_call: .
cdr3_aa: CASSERRDSQPQYF

v_call: TRBV6-6
j_call: TRBJ1-6
clone_size: .
cdr3_length: 19
d_call: TRBD1
cdr3_aa: CASSRPRTGYSSYNSPLHF

v_call: TRBV27
j_call: TRBJ1-4
clone_size: .
cdr3_length: 14
d_call: TRBD1
cdr3_aa: CASSSGQGLEKLFF

v_call: TRBV10-3
j_call: TRBJ1-2
clone_size: .
cdr3_length: 15
d_call: .
cdr3_aa: CAISEPGTANYGYTF

v_call: TRBV18
j_call: TRBJ2-1
clone_size: few
cdr3_length: 15
d_call: TRBD2
cdr3_aa: CASGMGLGSYNEQFF

v_call: TRBV18
j_call: TRBJ1-2
clone_size: .
cdr3_length: 13
d_call: TRBD1
cdr3_aa: CASSLGGQKGYTF

v_call: TRBV4-1
j_call: TRBJ1-4
clone_size: once
cdr3_length: 14
d_call: .
cdr3_aa: CASREGLTNEKLFF

v_call: TRBV30
j_call: TRBJ1-5
clone_size: .
cdr3_length: 15
d_call: .
cdr3_aa: CAWSAMAGDNQPQHF

v_call: TRBV7-3
j_call: TRBJ2-1
clone_size: .
cdr3_length: 14
d_call: TRBD1
cdr3_aa: CASSTGTGNNEQFF

v_call: TRBV5-4
j_call: TRBJ2-3
clone_size: .
cdr3_length: 16
d_call: .
cdr3_aa: CASSGSRGTSTDTQYF

v_call: TRBV19
j_call: TRBJ2-5
clone_size: .
cdr3_length: 13
d_call: .
cdr3_aa: CASASGALETQYF

v_call: TRBV19
j_call: TRBJ2-1
clone_size: .
cdr3_length: 16
d_call: .
cdr3_aa: CASSTTRRQARDEQFF

v_call: TRBV15
j_call: TRBJ2-7
clone_size: .
cdr3_length: 15
d_call: .
cdr3_aa: CATSRTNRDNYEQYF

v_call: TRBV3-1/TRBV3-2
j_call: TRBJ2-3
clone_size: .
cdr3_length: 17
d_call: TRBD1
cdr3_aa: CASRIPPGQGRTDTQYF

v_call: TRBV10-3
j_call: TRBJ2-7
clone_size: .
cdr3_length: 13
d_call: .
cdr3_aa: CATYGGDPWEQYF

v_call: TRBV7-6
j_call: TRBJ1-1
clone_size: .
cdr3_length: 15
d_call: TRBD1
cdr3_aa: CASSLDGTGVTEAFF

v_call: TRBV27
j_call: TRBJ1-5
clone_size: .
cdr3_length: 15
d_call: .
cdr3_aa: CASSQTQGLSQPQHF

v_call: TRBV10-3
j_call: TRBJ1-3
clone_size: .
cdr3_length: 17
d_call: .
cdr3_aa: CAISPREAGNSGNTIYF

v_call: TRBV4-3
j_call: TRBJ2-1
clone_size: once
cdr3_length: 16
d_call: TRBD2
cdr3_aa: CASSPWTSGNFNEQFF

v_call: TRBV7-2
j_call: TRBJ1-5
clone_size: once
cdr3_length: 15
d_call: TRBD1
cdr3_aa: CASSSQGAFGQPQHF